One and the same sample provided the 19 T cell receptor beta chains below, sequenced in a study of cytomegalovirus exposure and HLA in healthy donors. PCR involved 60 Vbeta and 13 Jbeta primers. Here immunoSEQ multiplex PCR was the method, and the copy in TCRdb shows in-frame clones only, minus some. The profile covers roughly 190,000 clones, with roughly four fifths appearing a single time and approximately 2% taken by the ten largest. Sequencing used PBMCs. Receptors originate from a woman aged 30 to 39 in good health and CMV-seropositive.

This clone was counted between two and nine times. The chain joins TRBV7-9 to TRBJ1-4, with unresolved D. Germline V gene lookup returns CDR1 SEHNR and CDR2 FQNEAQ (reference sequence). This CDR3 has 14 amino acids. V was shortened by 5 bases and J by 2 bases, with 9 bases between the two germline ends. DNA of the CDR3: TGTGCCAGCAGCCGACGGACTACTAATGAAAAACTGTTTTTT. It codes for CASSRRTTNEKLFF.

The rearrangement uses TRBV5-1 and TRBJ1-4, with D possibly TRBD1 on 5 matching bases. CDR1 SGHRS and CDR2 YFSETQ come from the germline V gene. V gave up 6 bases and J gave up 8 bases, with 20 bases separating them. The CDR3 has 15 amino acids. CDR3 bases: TGCGCCAGCACCCTATACGGGGGGAGTGGCGAAAAACTGTTTTTT. Its translation: CASTLYGGSGEKLFF.

This clone was picked up a small number of times. V and J are TRBV7-6 and TRBJ2-7; D may be TRBD2 (5 bases). Trimming removed 7 bases from V and 6 bases from J, with 16 bases in between. The CDR3 contains 13 residues. The germline gives CDR1 SGHVS, CDR2 FNYEAQ. CDR3 loop: CASTQEVFGEQYF. The CDR3 DNA is TGTGCCAGCACCCAGGAGGTTTTCGGCGAGCAGTACTTC.

The J gene is TRBJ1-4, the V gene TRBV18; 8 nucleotides agree with TRBD1. Per the germline V gene, CDR1 is KGHSH and CDR2 is LQKENI. The CDR3 is 15 residues long. After removal of 6 bases from V and 7 bases from J, the junction contained 10 bases not matched to a gene. The CDR3 DNA sequence: TGTGCCAGCTCCCTCGGGACAGGTTTACGTGAAAAACTGTTTTTT. Its protein product is CASSLGTGLREKLFF.

This chain links TRBV29-1 with TRBJ2-5; D is undetermined. The CDR3 spans 12 residues. CDR1 is SQVTM and CDR2 is ANQGSEA in the germline V gene. Trimming cost V 3 bases and J 3 bases, with 8 bases left between them. CDR3 residues: CSVERVEETQYF. CDR3 DNA: TGCAGCGTTGAGCGAGTAGAAGAGACCCAGTACTTC.

The chain carries TRBV10-3 and TRBJ2-1, with TRBD2 matching 13 bases. CDR1 is ENHRY, CDR2 SYGVKD, per germline. The J segment lost 7 bases and the V segment lost 4 bases, leaving 19 bases of the junction unmatched. This CDR3 has 20 amino acids. The CDR3 DNA is TGTGCCATCAGTGTCCCTTATAGGGATGGGACTAGCGGGGTAAATAATGAGCAGTTCTTC. Amino acid sequence: CAISVPYRDGTSGVNNEQFF.

This chain connects TRBV11-3 to TRBJ2-1; 9 nucleotides agree with TRBD2. The CDR3 runs to 13 residues. Germline values: CDR1 SGHNT, CDR2 YENEEA. Trimming took 5 bases from V and 10 from J; bases not matched to a gene: 6. The CDR3 sequence is CASSQVLAGEQFF. The DNA of the CDR3 is TGTGCCAGCAGCCAAGTCCTAGCGGGAGAGCAGTTCTTC.

The rearrangement uses TRBV12-5 and TRBJ2-1, with TRBD1 matching over 10 bases. V shed 7 bases, J shed 6 bases, and the junction held 6 bases outside the gene matches. In germline, CDR1 is LGHNT, CDR2 FRNRAP. The CDR3 sequence is 14 residues long. This chain's CDR3 is CASALRTGGNEQFF. In DNA form, the CDR3 reads TGTGCTAGTGCCCTCAGGACAGGGGGCAATGAGCAGTTCTTC.

V gene TRBV6-6 combines with J gene TRBJ1-5, with a tentative D call TRBD1 (5 bases). Trimming pared 0 bases from V and 2 bases from J, leaving 5 bases between. The CDR3 is made up of 14 amino acids. CDR1 is MNHNY, CDR2 SVGAGI, per germline (reference sequence). CDR3 in amino acids: CASSYSRGNQPQHF. The DNA for the CDR3 is TGTGCCAGCAGTTACTCCAGGGGCAATCAGCCCCAGCATTTT.

This clone has more than one count but fewer than ten. This chain links TRBV7-3 with TRBJ2-6, with D perhaps TRBD1 (5 bases). Between the trimmed V and J ends, which lost 4 bases and 0 bases, there was a span of 7 bases. Germline V gene sequence: CDR1 SGHTA, CDR2 FQGTGA. The CDR3 covers 15 residues. This CDR3 is CASSSDISGANVLTF. The CDR3 DNA reads TGTGCCAGCAGCTCGGACATCTCTGGGGCCAACGTCCTGACTTTC. The variable domain in full, completed from reference TRBV7-3 and TRBJ2-6, reads GAGVSQTPSNKVTEKGKYVELRCDPISGHTALYWYRQSLGQGPEFLIYFQGTGAADDSGLPNDRFFAVRPEGSVSTLKIQRTERGDSAVYLCASSSDISGANVLTFGAGSRLTVL.

The chain uses TRBV7-3 and TRBJ2-1; TRBD2 might be the D (6 bases). Trimming pared 5 bases from V and 0 bases from J, leaving 8 bases between. Germline lookup yields CDR1 SGHTA and CDR2 FQGTGA. This CDR3 is built from 14 residues. CDR3 bases: TGTGCCAGCAGCCTTAGCGGCTCCTACAATGAGCAGTTCTTC. Translation gives CASSLSGSYNEQFF.

J is TRBJ1-3 and V is TRBV7-2; D is perhaps TRBD1 (6 bases). The ends were cut back, 1 base at V and 4 bases at J, with 11 bases in the middle. CDR1 and CDR2 from the germline V gene are SGHTA and FQGNSA. This CDR3 contains 15 residues. The CDR3 nucleotides read TGTGCCAGCAGCTTAGTTGCAGGGGAAGGAAACACCATATATTTT. This codes for CASSLVAGEGNTIYF.

This clone was detected only once. CDR3 in amino acids: CASSPRFSGANVLTF. The CDR3 DNA reads TGTGCCAGCAGCCCCCGGTTCTCTGGGGCCAACGTCCTGACTTTC. This chain connects TRBV9 to TRBJ2-6; D gene unclear. V dropped 4 bases and J dropped 0 bases, with 8 bases sitting between them. CDR3 length: 15 amino acids. CDR1 SGDLS and CDR2 YYNGEE come from the germline V gene.

The V call is TRBV28, the J call TRBJ1-5; D is unresolved. CDR3 length equals 15 residues. Germline CDR1 reads MDHEN; CDR2 reads SYDVKM. V lost 5 bases and J lost 0, with 11 bases in between. The CDR3: CASSPGLHSNQPQHF. As DNA, the CDR3 is TGTGCCAGCAGTCCCGGACTCCATAGCAATCAGCCCCAGCATTTT.

The J gene is TRBJ2-3, the V gene TRBV19, with unresolved D. This CDR3 region has 12 residues. Trimming removed 9 bases at V and 2 bases at J, with 9 bases between. Germline loops: CDR1 LNHDA, CDR2 SQIVND (reference sequence). Here the CDR3 reads CASRIDTDTQYF. The CDR3 nucleotides are TGTGCCAGCCGAATAGACACAGATACGCAGTATTTT.

This clone was seen a single time. J is TRBJ2-1 and V is TRBV4-3; 11 nucleotides line up with TRBD2. The CDR3 consists of 17 residues. The trim removed 6 bases at V and 4 bases at J, leaving 11 bases unmatched. Germline V lookup: CDR1 LGHNA, CDR2 YSLEER. Here the CDR3 reads CASSWASGRKGYNEQFF. Here the CDR3 DNA reads TGCGCCAGCAGTTGGGCTAGCGGGAGGAAAGGGTACAATGAGCAGTTCTTC.

This clone was counted once. V usage is TRBV6-1 and J usage is TRBJ1-1, with D perhaps matching TRBD1 (6 bases). CDR1 MNHNS and CDR2 SASEGT come from the germline V gene. The CDR3 totals 14 residues. Trimming shortened V by 2 bases and J by 4 bases, and 11 bases separated the two germline ends. The CDR3 loop reads CASSERTGSTEAFF. Here the CDR3 DNA reads TGTGCCAGCAGTGAAAGAACAGGGAGCACTGAAGCTTTCTTT.

This sequence joins TRBV6-1 and TRBJ2-7; D is uncertain. CDR3 length equals 17 residues. Trimming took off 0 bases at V and 2 bases at J, with 17 bases between the two ends. Germline CDR1 MNHNS, CDR2 SASEGT. The DNA for the CDR3 is TGTGCCAGCAGTGAAGCAAGCGCACCATTCCTTGCCTACGAGCAGTACTTC. Protein product: CASSEASAPFLAYEQYF.

V and J are TRBV28 and TRBJ1-2; D is unresolved. V dropped 2 bases and J dropped 2 bases, with 12 bases sitting between them. Looked up from germline, CDR1 is MDHEN and CDR2 is SYDVKM. This CDR3 has 15 amino acids. The CDR3 region has the DNA TGTGCCAGCAGTTTAGGCGGGAAAAAGAACTATGGCTACACCTTC. Protein sequence: CASSLGGKKNYGYTF.